This T cell receptor beta chain was sequenced for a study of blood T cell repertoires in COVID-19. At the level of the study: Acute and convalescent COVID-19 specimens originated in the United States, Italy and Spain. T cells, B-cell-depleted T cells, or PBMCs supplied cDNA or gDNA.

Authors' analysis steps: Nucleated cell counts were estimated from reference gene primer amplification. The table came from immunoSEQ multiplex PCR; TCRdb's copy has only in-frame clones and leaves some out. V and J calls and clone size follow that table, whereas D and trimming were derived from the DNA. This sample yields approximately 350,000 clones, of which around nine tenths are seen a single time; under 3.5% belongs to the top ten. Germline CDR1 and CDR2: LNHNV and YYDKDF (reference sequence). This CDR3 contains 16 residues. Specimen: peripheral blood. This receptor was taken from a woman aged 18-30 years who had recovered from COVID-19. The rearrangement uses TRBV15 and TRBJ2-2, with 12 nucleotides matching TRBD1. CDR3: CEPTGQGAGNTGELFF. The CDR3 DNA is TGTGAACCGACGGGACAGGGGGCAGGGAACACCGGGGAGCTGTTTTTT.